The 27 T cell receptor beta chains below all came from one sample that was sequenced in a study of control samples from healthy donors and cancer patients. Clones were read by immunoSEQ multiplex PCR, and TCRdb kept only the in-frame ones, dropping some. The data contain tens of thousands of clones, less than 90% of them singletons. The specimen sequenced was blood. These receptors all come from a woman in her forties or fifties in good health.

The V and J genes are TRBV19 and TRBJ1-4; D ambiguous. CDR1 and CDR2 from the germline V gene are LNHDA and SQIVND (reference sequence). Trimming stripped 4 bases from V and 2 bases from J, with 8 bases between. The CDR3 is 14 residues long. CDR3 nucleotide sequence: TGTGCCAGTAGTACCCGCCGGACTAATGAAAAACTGTTTTTT. Protein product: CASSTRRTNEKLFF.

V and J are TRBV18 and TRBJ2-1; D unclear. Germline assignment: CDR1 KGHSH and CDR2 LQKENI. The V end was cut by 1 base, the J end by 7 bases, with 14 bases between. The CDR3 consists of 15 residues. CDR3 DNA sequence: TGTGCCAGCTCACCACAGGGAAGTATTAAGAATGAGCAGTTCTTC. Its protein is CASSPQGSIKNEQFF.

This chain uses TRBV4-1 with TRBJ2-1; 7 bases agree with TRBD2. Trimming at V came to 2 bases and at J to 5 bases, leaving 6 bases not matched to a gene. The CDR3 has 15 amino acids. Germline loops: CDR1 MGHRA, CDR2 YSYEKL. CDR3 coding DNA: TGCGCCAGCAGCCAAACTAGCGTTTTGGACAATGAGCAGTTCTTC. It codes for CASSQTSVLDNEQFF.

The CDR3 protein is CASSLLGGQQPQHF. In DNA, the CDR3 is TGCGCCAGCAGCTTGTTAGGGGGCCAGCAGCCCCAGCATTTT. This chain joins TRBV5-1 and TRBJ1-5, with 7 bases matching TRBD1. The CDR3 runs to 14 residues. V gave up 1 base and J gave up 7 bases; unmatched junction bases: 5. Germline-derived CDR1 and CDR2 are SGHRS and YFSETQ.

The rearrangement links TRBV6-5 to TRBJ2-5; perhaps TRBD1 as D (5 bases). With 6 bases removed from V and 4 bases from J, the gap between germline ends came to 18 bases. Germline CDR1 is MNHEY and CDR2 is SVGAGI. This CDR3 has 15 residues. CDR3 amino acids: CASSQTRVKGETQYF. The CDR3 region has the DNA TGTGCCAGCAGCCAGACCAGGGTGAAGGGAGAGACCCAGTACTTC.

V gene TRBV9 combines with J gene TRBJ1-3; D is uncertain. The CDR3 is 16 residues long. Deletions cut 3 bases from V and 0 bases from J, with 13 bases between. Germline V gives CDR1 SGDLS, CDR2 YYNGEE. CDR3 sequence: CASSAEGVLSGNTIYF. In DNA, the CDR3 is TGTGCCAGCAGCGCCGAAGGCGTTCTCTCTGGAAACACCATATATTTT.

The rearrangement links TRBV25-1 to TRBJ1-6; D perhaps matches TRBD1 (5 bases). The length of the CDR3 is 15 residues. The V and J ends lost 0 bases and 10 bases respectively, with 13 bases between them. Germline-derived CDR1 and CDR2 are MGHDK and SYGVNS. The CDR3 spells CASSEYGGKESPLHF. The CDR3 bases are TGTGCCAGCAGTGAATACGGGGGAAAGGAATCACCCCTCCACTTT.

This CDR3 reads CASSRPGTPYGYTF. CDR3 coding DNA: TGTGCCAGCAGCCGACCCGGGACCCCTTATGGCTACACCTTC. V usage is TRBV28 and J usage is TRBJ1-2; a possible D gene is TRBD1 (5 bases). This CDR3 spans 14 amino acids. Germline V lookup: CDR1 MDHEN, CDR2 SYDVKM. V lost 6 bases to trimming and J lost 5 bases, with 16 bases between them.

This clone occurred once. The J gene is TRBJ1-1, the V gene TRBV4-1; perhaps TRBD1 as D (5 bases). Germline V lookup: CDR1 MGHRA, CDR2 YSYEKL. The V gene lost 4 bases and the J gene lost 10 bases, with 10 bases spanning the gap. The CDR3 consists of 11 residues. The CDR3 spells CASSRGGAAFF. The CDR3 coding sequence is TGCGCCAGCAGCCGCGGCGGGGCAGCTTTCTTT.

The genes are TRBV6-6 and TRBJ1-3; TRBD1 might be the D (6 bases). CDR1 MNHNY and CDR2 SVGAGI come from the germline V gene (reference sequence). The V end was cut by 6 bases, the J end by 4 bases, with 16 bases between. The CDR3 loop spans 15 amino acids. The CDR3 bases are TGTGCCAGCAGCGCCACAGGGAGGCAAGGAAACACCATATATTTT. Encoded protein: CASSATGRQGNTIYF.

This clone was counted only a few times. The V gene is TRBV5-1, the J gene TRBJ2-3, with no clear D. Trimming stripped 0 bases from V and 0 bases from J, with 8 bases between. This CDR3 is built from 15 residues. Per germline, CDR1 SGHRS and CDR2 YFSETQ. The CDR3 spells CASSLGIGSTDTQYF. Written as DNA, the CDR3 is TGCGCCAGCAGCTTGGGTATAGGGAGCACAGATACGCAGTATTTT.

The chain carries TRBV7-2 and TRBJ1-4; D unclear. The V and J ends lost 4 bases and 9 bases respectively, with 18 bases between them. Germline CDR1 and CDR2: SGHTA and FQGNSA. CDR3 length: 15 amino acids. This CDR3 reads CASSSHQSGTQKLFF. The CDR3 DNA reads TGTGCCAGCAGCTCTCATCAGTCCGGTACCCAAAAACTGTTTTTT.

This chain links TRBV18 with TRBJ2-2, with a weak D call TRBD1 (6 bases). V lost 3 bases to trimming and J lost 4 bases, with 12 bases between them. This CDR3 is built from 15 residues. Germline V gene sequence: CDR1 KGHSH, CDR2 LQKENI. The CDR3 region has the DNA TGTGCCAGCTCACCCACGGGACAAAGCACCGGGGAGCTGTTTTTT. Amino acid sequence: CASSPTGQSTGELFF.

The V gene is TRBV6-5, the J gene TRBJ2-1, with a weak D call TRBD2 (5 bases). Germline V gene lookup returns CDR1 MNHEY and CDR2 SVGAGI. This CDR3 has 13 amino acids. Trimming pared 11 bases from V and 4 bases from J, leaving 15 bases between. The CDR3 DNA is TGTGCCGTCCAAGAGCGGTTTTACAATGAGCAGTTCTTC. Protein: CAVQERFYNEQFF.

The chain uses TRBV5-4 and TRBJ2-5; 10 bases line up with TRBD2. This CDR3 is built from 16 residues. V dropped 4 bases and J dropped 5; count of bases not matched to a gene: 11. The germline V gene encodes CDR1 SGHNT and CDR2 YYREEE (reference sequence). Written as DNA, the CDR3 is TGTGCCAGCAGCCTGGGGGCTAGCGGGAGTAAGGAGACCCAGTACTTC. Encoded protein: CASSLGASGSKETQYF.

This clone was detected a few times. The CDR3 sequence is CASGGDRNYGYTF. The CDR3 coding sequence is TGTGCCAGCGGGGGAGACAGGAACTATGGCTACACCTTC. The chain carries TRBV2 and TRBJ1-2; tentative D call: TRBD1 (6 bases). The V and J ends lost 8 bases and 2 bases respectively, with 12 bases between them. The CDR3 totals 13 residues. Germline V CDR1 and CDR2: SNHLY, FYNNEI.

V usage is TRBV15 and J usage is TRBJ1-5; D perhaps matches TRBD1 (5 bases). Germline V gene data show CDR1 as LNHNV and CDR2 as YYDKDF (reference sequence). The CDR3 runs 15 residues. V lost 0 bases, J lost 3 bases, and 9 bases lay in between. The CDR3 loop is CATSRDNGANQPQHF. In nucleotides, the CDR3 is TGTGCCACCAGCAGAGATAATGGGGCCAATCAGCCCCAGCATTTT. Full variable domain (rest looked up from reference TRBV15 and TRBJ1-5): DAMVIQNPRYQVTQFGKPVTLSCSQTLNHNVMYWYQQKSSQAPKLLFHYYDKDFNNEADTPDNFQSRRPNTSFCFLDIRSPGLGDTAMYLCATSRDNGANQPQHFGDGTRLSIL.

This clone has a handful of counts. The rearrangement uses TRBV6-2 or TRBV6-3 and TRBJ1-1; D call uncertain. Germline V gene sequence: CDR1 MNHEY, CDR2 SVGEGT. Trimming took off 2 bases at V and 1 base at J, with 8 bases between the two ends. This CDR3 has 14 residues. CDR3 amino acids: CASSYPPGNTEAFF. CDR3 in DNA: TGTGCCAGCAGTTACCCTCCGGGGAACACTGAAGCTTTCTTT.

J is TRBJ2-1 and V is TRBV27, with D perhaps matching TRBD1 (6 bases). The V and J ends lost 6 bases and 0 bases respectively, with 12 bases between them. Germline V gene data show CDR1 as MNHEY and CDR2 as SMNVEV (reference sequence). This CDR3 has 15 residues. CDR3 loop: CASSPDRSSYNEQFF. The CDR3 DNA follows: TGTGCCAGCAGCCCAGACAGGAGCTCCTACAATGAGCAGTTCTTC.

To note about this clone: No DNA is shown, since the ends of the CDR3 on it are uncertain; the CDR3 is the one TCRdb lists. The V gene is TRBV19, the J gene TRBJ2-2; the D call in the table, TRBD2, was not verified against the DNA. Per the germline V gene, CDR1 is LNHDA and CDR2 is SQIVND (reference sequence). The CDR3 totals 20 residues, both ends included. The CDR3: CARKTGGLAGSTRTPGSCFF.

The rearrangement uses TRBV5-1 and TRBJ2-1, with D perhaps matching TRBD2 (6 bases). The V end lost 4 bases, the J end lost 0 bases, and 11 bases lay between the germline ends. There are 15 residues in the CDR3. CDR1 is SGHRS, CDR2 YFSETQ, per germline. The CDR3 region is CASSPAGSSYNEQFF. The CDR3 DNA sequence: TGCGCCAGCAGCCCAGCGGGCAGCTCCTACAATGAGCAGTTCTTC.

The DNA for the CDR3 is TGTGCCAGCAGCGTAGACCCAGGGCCCAATCAGCCCCAGCATTTT. It yields the protein CASSVDPGPNQPQHF. This chain uses TRBV9 with TRBJ1-5, with D perhaps TRBD1 (5 bases). Trimming took off 0 bases at V and 3 bases at J, with 10 bases between the two ends. The CDR3 totals 15 residues. Germline V gene lookup returns CDR1 SGDLS and CDR2 YYNGEE.

This chain links TRBV5-4 with TRBJ1-3; no reliable D call. Germline V gene data show CDR1 as SGHNT and CDR2 as YYREEE (reference sequence). There are 13 residues in the CDR3. Trimming cost V 6 bases and J 6 bases, with 13 bases left between them. The CDR3 coding sequence is TGTGCCAGCACCCACGGCGGGGTAAACACCATATATTTT. Translating it yields CASTHGGVNTIYF.

The rearrangement joins TRBV2 to TRBJ2-1, with TRBD1 as a possible D gene (5 bases). CDR3 length: 13 residues. Germline lookup yields CDR1 SNHLY and CDR2 FYNNEI. Trimming shortened V by 7 bases and J by 2 bases, and 9 bases separated the two germline ends. The CDR3 loop reads CASKSGTYNEQFF. As DNA, the CDR3 is TGTGCCAGCAAGTCAGGGACCTACAATGAGCAGTTCTTC.

The chain has TRBV4-2 and TRBJ2-2; D remains unclear. The CDR3 sequence is 17 residues long. Germline V gene sequence: CDR1 LGHNA, CDR2 YNFKEQ. The V and J ends lost 0 bases and 0 bases respectively, with 11 bases between them. The CDR3 loop reads CASSQDSRASNTGELFF. The CDR3 DNA sequence: TGTGCCAGCAGCCAAGATTCTCGGGCTTCGAACACCGGGGAGCTGTTTTTT.

V is TRBV28 and J is TRBJ2-7; D perhaps matches TRBD1 (6 bases). V was shortened by 4 bases and J by 3 bases, with 16 bases between the two germline ends. The germline V gene has CDR1 MDHEN and CDR2 SYDVKM. The CDR3 runs to 15 residues. Written as DNA, the CDR3 is TGTGCCAGCAGTTCGACAGGTCATCCTGGCTACGAGCAGTACTTC. Its protein product is CASSSTGHPGYEQYF.

This chain links TRBV7-2 with TRBJ2-3, with D possibly being TRBD2 (6 bases). The CDR3 sequence is 17 residues long. Trimming removed 2 bases from V and 3 bases from J, with 18 bases in between. In germline, CDR1 is SGHTA, CDR2 FQGNSA. CDR3 in amino acids: CASSLLPRLVRTDTQYF. The CDR3, as DNA: TGTGCCAGCAGCTTATTACCCAGACTAGTTAGGACAGATACGCAGTATTTT. The whole variable domain, filled in from reference TRBV7-2 and TRBJ2-3, reads GAGVSQSPSNKVTEKGKDVELRCDPISGHTALYWYRQSLGQGLEFLIYFQGNSAPDKSGLPSDRFSAERTGGSVSTLTIQRTQQEDSAVYLCASSLLPRLVRTDTQYFGPGTRLTVL.